The 32 T cell receptor beta chains below come from one sample, sequenced in a study of human T cells and chemical hapten exposure. TCRdb re-called the RACE reads with MiXCR, one entry per CDR3 protein. Of 50,000 to 65,000 distinct CDR3 sequences in the sample, approximately 9.9% were seen once. Time point specified: patch test 3, about 24 weeks after DPC sensitization. The sample's treatment: therapeutic diphenylcyclopropenone sensitization with weekly scalp DPC. Sequences were derived from whole blood, sampled in connection with sensitization to the hapten diphenylcyclopropenone (DPC). These receptors were collected from a woman aged 40 to 50 with alopecia areata. Some clones in this sample may be carry-over from other donors' samples.

This clonotype was observed many times. The J gene is TRBJ2-5, the V gene TRBV27; 8 bases agree with TRBD2. Trimming at V came to 6 bases and at J to 5 bases, leaving 5 bases not matched to a gene. This CDR3 contains 13 residues. The germline CDR1 and CDR2 sequences are MNHEY and SMNVEV (reference sequence). DNA for the CDR3: TGTGCCAGCAGGAAGGGACTAGGGGAGACCCAGTACTTC. It codes for CASRKGLGETQYF.

The genes are TRBV6-6 and TRBJ2-1, with 8 positions matching TRBD2. Trimming cost V 7 bases and J 8 bases; bases outside gene matches: 4. The length of the CDR3 is 12 residues. CDR1 and CDR2 from the germline V gene are MNHNY and SVGAGI (reference sequence). CDR3 nucleotides: TGTGCCAGCACCAGTAGCGGGGATGAGCAGTTCTTC. The encoded protein is CASTSSGDEQFF.

This clonotype was found many times. The chain has TRBV19 and TRBJ1-1, with D uncertain. V lost 5 bases and J 0 bases, leaving 7 bases between the germline ends. The CDR3 is 13 amino acids. Germline V gene lookup returns CDR1 LNHDA and CDR2 SQIVND (reference sequence). The CDR3 sequence is CASSATLNTEAFF. CDR3 nucleotide sequence: TGTGCCAGTAGTGCGACGTTGAACACTGAAGCTTTCTTT.

This chain uses TRBV12-3 or TRBV12-4 with TRBJ2-7, with 9 positions matching TRBD1. The CDR3 is made up of 14 amino acids. V was clipped by 6 bases and J by 5 bases; unmatched bases: 8. CDR3 in DNA: TGTGCCAGCAGATCCGGGACAGGGTTCGACGAGCAGTACTTC. Protein product: CASRSGTGFDEQYF.

V and J are TRBV20-1 and TRBJ2-2; TRBD1 aligns across 11 bases. The CDR3 covers 15 residues. Germline V lookup: CDR1 DFQATT, CDR2 SNEGSKA (reference sequence). Germline trimming cut 1 base from V and 5 bases from J; bases unmatched to any gene: 3. Written as DNA, the CDR3 is TGCAGTGCTAGAGGGGACAGGGGGTGGACCGGGGAGCTGTTTTTT. Translated: CSARGDRGWTGELFF.

This clonotype was detected only a few times. V gene TRBV2 combines with J gene TRBJ1-1; 7 nucleotides line up with TRBD1. This CDR3 is built from 13 residues. CDR1 is SNHLY and CDR2 is FYNNEI in the germline V gene. The trim removed 6 bases at V and 6 bases at J, leaving 7 bases unmatched. CDR3 sequence reads: CASSSDRAPEAFF. DNA of the CDR3: TGTGCCAGCAGCTCCGACAGGGCCCCTGAAGCTTTCTTT.

There are a few counts of this clonotype. The chain combines TRBV5-6 with TRBJ2-5; D is unresolved. The V end lost 0 bases, the J end lost 0 bases, and 6 bases lay between the germline ends. Germline V gene sequence: CDR1 SGHDT, CDR2 YYEEEE. The CDR3 sequence is 14 residues long. CDR3 sequence: CASSLVGHQETQYF. The CDR3 DNA is TGTGCCAGCAGCTTGGTCGGACACCAAGAGACCCAGTACTTC.

This chain links TRBV14 with TRBJ2-1, with D tentatively TRBD1 (6 bases). Germline loops: CDR1 SGHDN, CDR2 FVKESK. Trimming pared 1 base from V and 7 bases from J, leaving 14 bases between. The length of the CDR3 is 15 residues. The CDR3 region has the DNA TGTGCCAGCAGCCAAGGCCTTCTACAGGGAAATGAGCAGTTCTTC. Encoded protein: CASSQGLLQGNEQFF. The variable domain in full, with the rest retrieved from reference TRBV14 and TRBJ2-1, is EAGVTQFPSHSVIEKGQTVTLRCDPISGHDNLYWYRRVMGKEIKFLLHFVKESKQDESGMPNNRFLAERTGGTYSTLKVQPAELEDSGVYFCASSQGLLQGNEQFFGPGTRLTVL.

This clonotype was detected a few times. The gene calls are TRBV7-8 and TRBJ2-5; 15 nucleotides agree with TRBD2. Germline V gives CDR1 SGHVS, CDR2 FQNEAQ. The CDR3 runs 16 residues. J lost 5 bases, V lost 4 bases, and 5 bases had no gene match. CDR3 sequence (DNA): TGTGCCAGCAGCTCCTCTGGACTAGCGGGGGGGGAGACCCAGTACTTC. Translating gives CASSSSGLAGGETQYF.

A few counts support this clonotype. The V call is TRBV5-1, the J call TRBJ1-1; the D gene is possibly TRBD1 (5 bases). The length of the CDR3 is 15 residues. Germline V gene lookup returns CDR1 SGHRS and CDR2 YFSETQ. Trimming removed 4 bases from V and 4 bases from J, with 17 bases in between. CDR3 in amino acids: CASSLQDIGPTEAFF. Written as DNA, the CDR3 is TGCGCCAGCAGCCTACAGGATATAGGGCCCACTGAAGCTTTCTTT.

The rearrangement uses TRBV6-5 and TRBJ2-7, with a possible D match to TRBD2 (6 bases). The CDR3 consists of 14 residues. CDR1 is MNHEY, CDR2 SVGAGI, per germline. Trimming left V 5 bases short and J 7 bases short, with 18 bases between. The CDR3 is CASSRDSAGYEQYF. CDR3 DNA: TGTGCCAGCAGTCGGGATTCGGCGGGATATGAGCAGTACTTC.

In this sample, this clonotype turned up many times. CDR3 bases: TGTGCCAGCAGTGCCCTCTTATCCCGAGGCTACACCTTC. Translating it yields CASSALLSRGYTF. V usage is TRBV12-3 or TRBV12-4 and J usage is TRBJ1-2; no definite D call. V lost 5 bases and J lost 8, with 15 bases in between. The CDR3 length is 13 residues.

The genes are TRBV7-9 and TRBJ1-2, with D possibly matching TRBD1 (6 bases). The germline V and J ends were trimmed by 4 bases and 0 bases, with 15 bases remaining between them. Germline CDR1 SEHNR, CDR2 FQNEAQ (reference sequence). The CDR3 totals 16 residues. For the CDR3, the DNA is TGTGCCAGCAGCTCGCTCCCACAGGGAACTAACTATGGCTACACCTTC. Its translation is CASSSLPQGTNYGYTF.

The chain has TRBV5-1 and TRBJ2-1; D ambiguous. This CDR3 spans 14 amino acids. The ends were cut back, 3 bases at V and 4 bases at J, with 11 bases in the middle. CDR1 is SGHRS and CDR2 is YFSETQ in the germline V gene. The CDR3 loop is CASSSLTVYNEQFF. CDR3 coding DNA: TGCGCCAGCAGCTCCCTTACTGTGTACAATGAGCAGTTCTTC.

There are a few counts of this clonotype. The chain combines TRBV28 with TRBJ2-7; TRBD1 aligns across 7 bases. The CDR3 is 13 residues long. Germline CDR1 MDHEN, CDR2 SYDVKM. V shed 3 bases and J 7 bases; nucleotides not matched to a gene: 6. CDR3 amino acids: CASSFLGGREQYF. The CDR3 nucleotides read TGTGCCAGCAGTTTCTTAGGGGGCCGGGAGCAGTACTTC.

This clonotype showed up just a few times. This rearrangement joins TRBV2 to TRBJ2-1; 8 bases map to TRBD2. After removal of 5 bases from V and 9 bases from J, the junction contained 6 bases not matched to a gene. Germline CDR1 SNHLY, CDR2 FYNNEI. CDR3 length: 13 residues. CDR3 residues: CASSPTAGAEQFF. CDR3 nucleotide sequence: TGTGCCAGCAGTCCCACAGCGGGGGCTGAGCAGTTCTTC.

At least ten counts were recorded for this clonotype. The V call is TRBV5-5, the J call TRBJ2-5; TRBD2 matches at 10 bases. The length of the CDR3 is 16 residues. The junction had 5 bases not matched to a gene; V was cut back by 1 base and J by 2 bases. Germline CDR1 is SGHKS and CDR2 is YYEKEE (reference sequence). The CDR3 sequence is CASSLRSGGLQETQYF. The CDR3 DNA reads as TGTGCCAGCAGCTTGCGTAGCGGGGGGTTACAAGAGACCCAGTACTTC.

This clonotype was recorded at least ten times. The V and J genes are TRBV7-8 and TRBJ1-2, with D maybe TRBD1 (5 bases). Germline CDR1 is SGHVS and CDR2 is FQNEAQ. Trimming left V 2 bases short and J 4 bases short, with 11 bases between. This CDR3 is built from 14 residues. As DNA, the CDR3 is TGTGCCAGCAGCTTAAGACAGCCCCCCTATGGCTACACCTTC. Its protein is CASSLRQPPYGYTF.

This clonotype was seen repeatedly, ten times or more. The genes are TRBV18 and TRBJ2-3, with 10 bases lining up with TRBD2. CDR3 length: 16 amino acids. V trimming: 3 bases; J trimming: 3 bases; junction bases outside the gene matches: 6. Per the germline V gene, CDR1 is KGHSH and CDR2 is LQKENI. The CDR3: CASSPPSGGATDTQYF. The CDR3 nucleotides are TGTGCCAGCTCACCCCCCAGCGGGGGGGCGACAGATACGCAGTATTTT.

This chain joins TRBV18 and TRBJ1-3, with D possibly matching TRBD1 (5 bases). V lost 5 bases and J lost 1, with 9 bases in between. The CDR3 spans 14 residues. Per the germline V gene, CDR1 is KGHSH and CDR2 is LQKENI. The CDR3 DNA reads as TGTGCCAGCTCATACGGGGGATCTGGAAACACCATATATTTT. Translation gives CASSYGGSGNTIYF.

This clonotype was seen repeatedly, ten times or more. V usage is TRBV28 and J usage is TRBJ2-7; 8 bases are shared with TRBD1. The V gene end was trimmed by 4 bases and the J gene end by 5 bases; junction bases not matched to a gene: 7. Germline-derived CDR1 and CDR2 are MDHEN and SYDVKM. CDR3 size: 14 residues. The CDR3 coding sequence is TGTGCCAGCAGTTCCAGGACAGGGTCTGACGAGCAGTACTTC. Translating it yields CASSSRTGSDEQYF.

This clonotype was seen a handful of times. This chain joins TRBV7-8 and TRBJ2-2; either TRBD1 or TRBD2 may fit D (5 bases each). V lost 1 base and J lost 2, with 11 bases in between. Germline assignment: CDR1 SGHVS and CDR2 FQNEAQ. The CDR3 covers 16 residues. The CDR3 reads CASSLVSGTNTGELFF. CDR3 DNA: TGTGCCAGCAGCTTAGTGTCCGGGACCAACACCGGGGAGCTGTTTTTT.

The table lists this clonotype with many counts. The gene calls are TRBV21-1 and TRBJ1-2. TRBV21-1 counts as a pseudogene. CDR3 length equals 15 residues. The CDR3, as DNA: TGTGCCAGCAGTAACCCGAGGGCAGGTGTCTATGGCTACACCTTC. Residues: CASSNPRAGVYGYTF.

This rearrangement joins TRBV20-1 to TRBJ2-3, with D perhaps matching TRBD2 (7 bases). CDR3 length: 15 residues. Trimming pared 3 bases from V and 2 bases from J, leaving 15 bases between. The V gene's germline CDR1 is DFQATT and CDR2 SNEGSKA (reference sequence). For the CDR3, the DNA is TGCAGTGCTAGCTACGCGGGGGCCTCCACAGATACGCAGTATTTT. Translation: CSASYAGASTDTQYF.

This clonotype has a handful of counts. V is TRBV6-4 and J is TRBJ2-7; no definite D call. Trimming pared 4 bases from V and 0 bases from J, leaving 22 bases between. Per the germline V gene, CDR1 is MRHNA and CDR2 is SNTAGT. The CDR3 consists of 18 residues. CDR3 protein: CASSATKVFLDHSYEQYF. Here the CDR3 DNA reads TGTGCCAGCAGTGCCACTAAGGTTTTTCTGGATCACTCCTACGAGCAGTACTTC.

The rearrangement joins TRBV5-1 to TRBJ2-3, with D uncertain. Germline V gene lookup returns CDR1 SGHRS and CDR2 YFSETQ. V dropped 2 bases and J dropped 0 bases, with 10 bases sitting between them. There are 15 residues in the CDR3. CDR3 loop: CASSFSPFSTDTQYF. The CDR3, as DNA: TGCGCCAGCAGCTTCTCGCCGTTTAGCACAGATACGCAGTATTTT.

This clonotype was seen ten or more times. This chain connects TRBV5-1 to TRBJ2-3; D is ambiguous. The CDR3 runs to 15 residues. V gave up 0 bases and J gave up 2 bases, with 10 bases separating them. Germline CDR1 reads SGHRS; CDR2 reads YFSETQ. DNA for the CDR3: TGCGCCAGCAGCTTGGCCGTCTCCCCCACAGATACGCAGTATTTT. Translation gives CASSLAVSPTDTQYF.

This clonotype has ten or more counts. The chain recombines TRBV7-8 with TRBJ1-3, with unresolved D. Germline-derived CDR1 and CDR2 are SGHVS and FQNEAQ. CDR3 length: 13 amino acids. V lost 1 base to trimming and J lost 4 bases, with 5 bases between them. The CDR3 bases are TGTGCCAGCAGCTTAGGAACAGGAAACACCATATATTTT. Translating it yields CASSLGTGNTIYF.

This clonotype was seen a handful of times. The V and J genes are TRBV4-1 and TRBJ2-7, with D possibly matching TRBD1 (5 bases). Trimming left V 0 bases short and J 3 bases short, with 12 bases between. From germline, CDR1 is MGHRA and CDR2 YSYEKL. The CDR3 has 15 amino acids. The DNA of the CDR3 is TGCGCCAGCAGCCAAGATAGGGGCAAAAACTACGAGCAGTACTTC. The encoded protein is CASSQDRGKNYEQYF.

This clonotype has ten or more counts. CDR3 sequence reads: CAWSRTGAGSYGYTF. CDR3 sequence (DNA): TGTGCCTGGTCCCGGACAGGGGCTGGGAGCTATGGCTACACCTTC. J is TRBJ1-2 and V is TRBV30, with 9 bases identical to TRBD1. Losses at the gene ends were 5 bases for V and 4 bases for J; bases not matched to a gene: 11. Germline values: CDR1 GTSNPN, CDR2 SVGIG (reference sequence). The CDR3 has 15 amino acids.

This clonotype was counted many times. This sequence joins TRBV18 and TRBJ1-2, with no clear D. V lost 0 bases and J lost 0, with 8 bases in between. Germline V CDR1 and CDR2: KGHSH, LQKENI. The CDR3 is made up of 15 amino acids. The CDR3 protein is CASSPPTDPNYGYTF. The DNA for the CDR3 is TGTGCCAGCTCACCACCGACGGATCCTAACTATGGCTACACCTTC.

This clonotype was recorded a few times. The gene calls are TRBV5-1 and TRBJ2-5; TRBD1 aligns across 7 bases. The CDR3 contains 13 residues. The V gene end was trimmed by 4 bases and the J gene end by 2 bases; junction bases not matched to a gene: 2. Germline CDR1 and CDR2: SGHRS and YFSETQ. In DNA form, the CDR3 reads TGCGCCAGCAGCCGGGGACAGCAAGAGACCCAGTACTTC. Translation gives CASSRGQQETQYF.